Sequencing of this T cell receptor (beta chain) was carried out in a study of human T cells and chemical hapten exposure. Overall study context: A patient group, mainly female, showed alopecia areata, totalis or universalis.

Trimming took 1 base from V and 2 from J; bases not matched to a gene: 7. This CDR3 comprises 17 residues. Germline CDR1 and CDR2: SGHVS and FQNEAQ. Time point described: patch test 1, 2 weeks after DPC sensitization. As for treatment: therapeutic diphenylcyclopropenone sensitization with weekly scalp DPC. Blood draws preceded each patch test application. TCRdb re-analysed the RACE reads in MiXCR, keeping a single row per CDR3 protein. The data contain about 99,000 distinct CDR3 sequences, approximately 13% of them seen just once; the ten biggest clones take up 2.1%. The source material was whole blood, sampled in connection with sensitization to the hapten diphenylcyclopropenone (DPC). This TCR came from a woman in her thirties or forties with alopecia areata. Some clones in this sample may be carry-over from other donors' samples. The chain couples TRBV7-8 to TRBJ1-5; the match to TRBD1 covers 8 bases. DNA for the CDR3: TGTGCCAGCAGCTTAGAGGGGCTGGGACAGGGCAATCAGCCCCAGCATTTT. Translated, it gives CASSLEGLGQGNQPQHF.